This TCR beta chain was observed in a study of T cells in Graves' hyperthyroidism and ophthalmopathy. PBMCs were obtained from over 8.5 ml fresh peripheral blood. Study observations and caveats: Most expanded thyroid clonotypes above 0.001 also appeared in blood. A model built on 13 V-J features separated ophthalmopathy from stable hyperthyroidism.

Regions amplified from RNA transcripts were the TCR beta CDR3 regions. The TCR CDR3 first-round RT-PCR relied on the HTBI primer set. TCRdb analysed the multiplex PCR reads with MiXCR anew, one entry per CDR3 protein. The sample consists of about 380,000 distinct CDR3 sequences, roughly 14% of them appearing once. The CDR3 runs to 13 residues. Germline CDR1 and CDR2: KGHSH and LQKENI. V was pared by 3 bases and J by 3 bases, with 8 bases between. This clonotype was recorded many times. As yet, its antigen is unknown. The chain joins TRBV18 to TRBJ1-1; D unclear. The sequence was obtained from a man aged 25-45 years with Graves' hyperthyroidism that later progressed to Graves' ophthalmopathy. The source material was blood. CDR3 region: CASSPTRDTEAFF. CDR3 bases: TGTGCCAGCTCACCGACAAGGGACACTGAAGCTTTCTTT.